This TCR beta chain was recovered during a study of T cell responses to AZD1222 COVID-19 vaccine. At the level of the study: Analysis merged second doses at about 4 or about 12 weeks. Notes on the study in general: The study sampled repertoires only after the peak T cell response.

CDR3 size: 13 residues. V was clipped by 2 bases and J by 3 bases, with 8 bases between them. Germline V CDR1 and CDR2: SGDLS, YYNGEE. About this clone itself: Its antigen remains unidentified.

The repertoire was sequenced with immunoSEQ multiplex PCR; TCRdb's copy has only in-frame clones and lacks some. Of about 97,000 clones listed, roughly 83% are singletons. The V call is TRBV9, the J call TRBJ1-1, with D unclear. The input for sequencing was peripheral blood, taken on day 0 of AZD1222 vaccination. This TCR came from an adult in good health. CDR3 amino acids: CASSVGLDTEAFF. For the CDR3, the DNA is TGTGCCAGCAGCGTGGGGTTGGACACTGAAGCTTTCTTT.